The table lists the clone carrying this T cell receptor beta chain with many counts. Its antigen is not known. These data come from a study of T-cell reconstitution after alpha-beta-depleted transplantation in children. The study, taken as a whole, reports: T-cell counts and diversity were attributed mostly to newly produced T cells one year after transplant. About two months after transplant, alpha-beta T cells reportedly came from several hundred expanded graft clones. For some patients, TCRbeta diversity was high at day 60 because of recipient T cells and thymic progenitors that survived.

The V end was cut by 0 bases, the J end by 11 bases, with 13 bases between. The CDR3 totals 13 residues. The germline gives CDR1 MGHRA, CDR2 YSYEKL. Unique molecular identifiers were incorporated during preparation of the TCRbeta library. TCRdb ran MiXCR on the PCR reads and lists one entry per CDR3 protein. The profile shows some 300,000 distinct CDR3 sequences, roughly a tenth of them singletons. The sequence was collected from a boy under three years old with acute myeloid leukemia, due to receive a stem cell transplant. The sample was PBMCs, taken before TCRalphabeta/CD19-depleted stem cell transplant. The J gene is TRBJ1-1, the V gene TRBV4-1; no clear D. The CDR3, as DNA: TGCGCCAGCAGCCAAGATCGCTGGGGTTACGCTTTCTTT. The encoded protein is CASSQDRWGYAFF.